A selection of T cell receptor beta chains follows, all from one sample in a study of shared clonotypes between healthy human individuals. The table came from immunoSEQ multiplex PCR; TCRdb's copy has only in-frame clones and leaves some out. The repertoire includes about 2 million clones, 85% to 95% of them detected once, and roughly 1% sits in the top ten. The sequenced sample was naive CD8+ T cells sorted from blood. The receptors originated from a man aged 18-30 years in good health. Both conserved end residues are part of each CDR3. The D gene is left open where the match is weak. Clone size is not always given. Where it is, it says once, few, many or a class for expanded clones.

j_gene,d_gene,abundance,v_gene,CDR3aa,CDR3nt
TRBJ2-7,-,-,TRBV7-9,CASSFDPGEQYF,TGTGCCAGCAGCTTCGACCCAGGCGAGCAGTACTTC
TRBJ2-7,-,-,TRBV28,CASSLQGAIYEQYF,TGTGCCAGCAGCCTACAGGGAGCCATCTACGAGCAGTACTTC
TRBJ2-1,TRBD2,-,TRBV10-3,CATLAGGKVYNEQFF,TGTGCCACTCTAGCGGGGGGGAAGGTATACAATGAGCAGTTCTTC
TRBJ1-6,-,-,TRBV25-1,CASSVGEDYNSPLHF,TGTGCCAGCAGTGTAGGGGAAGACTATAATTCACCCCTCCACTTT
TRBJ2-2,-,once,TRBV4-2,CASSQTVAGGELFF,TGTGCCAGCAGCCAAACAGTGGCAGGAGGGGAGCTGTTTTTT
TRBJ2-3,-,-,TRBV6-5,CASKVAGTDTQYF,TGTGCCAGCAAAGTGGCGGGGACAGATACGCAGTATTTT
TRBJ2-2,-,-,TRBV7-3,CASRPVLSGELFF,TGTGCCAGCAGACCAGTGCTATCCGGGGAGCTGTTTTTT
TRBJ2-7,-,-,TRBV10-3,CAISLEAGPYEQYF,TGTGCCATCAGTTTGGAGGCAGGCCCCTACGAGCAGTACTTC
TRBJ2-7,TRBD2,once,TRBV27,CASSISGSSYEQYF,TGTGCCAGCAGTATCAGCGGGAGCTCCTACGAGCAGTACTTC
TRBJ2-1,TRBD2,-,TRBV5-4,CASSWGGASGSREQFF,TGTGCCAGCAGCTGGGGGGGTGCTAGCGGGAGTCGTGAGCAGTTCTTC
TRBJ1-1,-,-,TRBV7-2,CASSLWVGLMNTEAFF,TGTGCCAGCAGCTTATGGGTCGGTCTCATGAACACTGAAGCTTTCTTT
TRBJ2-7,TRBD2,-,TRBV9,CASSVGTSGTYEQYF,TGTGCCAGCAGCGTTGGGACTAGCGGGACCTACGAGCAGTACTTC
TRBJ2-1,-,-,TRBV4-1,CASSLDLNYNEQFF,TGCGCCAGCAGCCTCGACCTGAACTACAATGAGCAGTTCTTC
TRBJ2-7,-,-,TRBV11-2,CASSLVGTNEEQYF,TGTGCCAGCAGCTTAGTAGGGACAAATGAAGAGCAGTACTTC
TRBJ1-1,TRBD1,-,TRBV28,CASSPTLWTGPNTEAFF,TGTGCCAGCAGCCCTACTTTATGGACAGGGCCGAACACTGAAGCTTTCTTT
TRBJ2-5,-,-,TRBV7-8,CASSPLGGGTSETQYF,TGTGCCAGCAGCCCTTTGGGGGGGGGCACTTCAGAGACCCAGTACTTC
TRBJ2-7,-,-,TRBV9,CASSVGTTSYEQYF,TGTGCCAGCAGCGTCGGGACGACCTCCTACGAGCAGTACTTC
TRBJ1-1,-,few,TRBV5-6,CASSLKGEGNTEAFF,TGTGCCAGCAGCTTGAAGGGGGAGGGGAACACTGAAGCTTTCTTT
TRBJ2-7,-,-,TRBV7-9,CASSPDTSYEQYF,TGTGCCAGCAGTCCGGACACTTCGTACGAGCAGTACTTC
TRBJ2-1,TRBD2,-,TRBV10-2,CASSKLAGSNEQFF,TGCGCCAGCTCGAAACTAGCGGGCAGCAATGAGCAGTTCTTC
TRBJ2-7,TRBD2,-,TRBV6-6,CASSYSSGSSYEQYF,TGTGCCAGCAGTTACTCGAGCGGGAGTTCTTACGAGCAGTACTTC
TRBJ2-3,-,-,TRBV18,CASSLTARDTQYF,TGTGCCAGCTCACTTACTGCCAGGGATACGCAGTATTTT
TRBJ2-3,-,once,TRBV19,CASSTLWGAETSTDTQYF,TGTGCCAGTAGTACACTCTGGGGAGCTGAGACTAGCACAGATACGCAGTATTTT
TRBJ2-1,TRBD2,-,TRBV7-2,CASSPPTSGLDEQFF,TGTGCCAGCAGCCCGCCGACTAGCGGGCTCGATGAGCAGTTCTTC
TRBJ2-7,-,-,TRBV4-1,CASSQHKEQYF,TGCGCCAGCAGCCAGCATAAGGAACAGTACTTC
TRBJ2-2,TRBD2,-,TRBV30,CAWSTSEPGELFF,TGTGCCTGGAGTACTAGCGAGCCCGGGGAGCTGTTTTTT
TRBJ2-3,TRBD2,-,TRBV2,CASSEGRLAGGPRDTQYF,TGTGCCAGCAGTGAAGGGCGGCTAGCGGGGGGGCCAAGAGATACGCAGTATTTT
TRBJ1-2,-,-,TRBV4-3,CASSQDPQGGGYGYTF,TGCGCCAGCAGCCAAGACCCACAGGGTGGGGGATATGGCTACACCTTC
TRBJ2-1,TRBD2,-,TRBV11-2,CASRDHYGEGQFF,TGTGCCAGCAGAGACCATTACGGGGAGGGGCAGTTCTTC
TRBJ1-3,-,-,TRBV7-2,CASSLDGQFTIYF,TGTGCCAGCAGCTTAGACGGACAGTTCACCATATATTTT
TRBJ2-3,TRBD2,-,TRBV7-9,CASSSTGTSGTDTQYF,TGTGCCAGCAGCTCGACTGGGACTAGCGGCACAGATACGCAGTATTTT
TRBJ2-4,-,-,TRBV4-2,CASSQDWGDEGNIQYF,TGTGCCAGCAGCCAAGATTGGGGAGATGAGGGAAACATTCAGTACTTC
TRBJ2-5,-,once,TRBV19,CATRGRGGETQYF,TGTGCCACAAGGGGGCGCGGGGGAGAGACCCAGTACTTC
TRBJ2-7,-,-,TRBV14,CASSQPGQEQYF,TGTGCCAGCAGCCAACCGGGACAAGAGCAGTACTTC
TRBJ1-2,-,-,TRBV6-5,CASSYSVTGDNYGYTF,TGTGCCAGCAGTTACTCCGTTACAGGAGATAACTATGGCTACACCTTC
TRBJ2-4,-,-,TRBV5-1,CASSLVVGPEAGNIQYF,TGCGCCAGCAGCTTGGTAGTCGGCCCCGAGGCGGGAAACATTCAGTACTTC
TRBJ1-3,-,-,TRBV25-1,CASSEGGNTIYF,TGTGCCAGCAGTGAAGGAGGAAACACCATATATTTT
TRBJ2-5,-,-,TRBV7-7,CASSPWGLTGQETQYF,TGTGCTAGCAGCCCATGGGGCCTTACAGGGCAAGAGACCCAGTACTTC
TRBJ1-3,-,-,TRBV4-1,CASSQELGGTGNTIYF,TGCGCCAGCAGCCAAGAATTGGGGGGCACCGGAAACACCATATATTTT
TRBJ2-1,-,-,TRBV6-5,CASRQTVSYNEQFF,TGTGCCAGCAGGCAAACCGTCTCCTACAATGAGCAGTTCTTC
TRBJ2-7,-,-,TRBV6-1,CASREWAGSLYEQYF,TGTGCCAGCAGGGAGTGGGCAGGGTCCCTCTACGAGCAGTACTTC
TRBJ2-3,-,once,TRBV7-8,CASSSSLGDEDTQYF,TGTGCCAGCAGCAGTAGTCTAGGGGACGAGGATACGCAGTATTTT
TRBJ2-7,-,once,TRBV9,CASSAYRDNYEQYF,TGTGCCAGCAGCGCGTACCGGGACAACTACGAGCAGTACTTC
TRBJ1-5,-,-,TRBV9,CASSVGVSNQPQHF,TGTGCCAGCAGCGTAGGGGTGAGCAATCAGCCCCAGCATTTT
TRBJ2-1,-,-,TRBV5-6,CASSPGNNEQFF,TGTGCCAGCAGCCCGGGGAACAATGAGCAGTTCTTC
TRBJ2-2,-,-,TRBV6-6,CASSSTGELFF,TGTGCCAGCAGTAGCACAGGGGAGCTGTTTTTT
TRBJ2-7,-,once,TRBV27,CASSRGGRNYEQYF,TGTGCCAGCAGTCGGGGCGGGCGGAACTACGAGCAGTACTTC
TRBJ2-1,-,-,TRBV11-2,CASSYMEPNEQFF,TGTGCCAGCAGCTACATGGAACCCAATGAGCAGTTCTTC
TRBJ2-1,-,-,TRBV19,CASSTVAGTYNEQFF,TGTGCCAGTAGCACCGTAGCCGGGACCTACAATGAGCAGTTCTTC
TRBJ1-3,-,-,TRBV7-9,CASRPDSATGNTIYF,TGTGCCAGCAGACCGGACAGCGCAACTGGAAACACCATATATTTT
TRBJ1-2,-,few,TRBV10-1,CASSEDNYGYTF,TGCGCCAGCAGCGAAGATAACTATGGCTACACCTTC
TRBJ2-7,-,-,TRBV19,CASSIVGGLAEITYEQYF,TGTGCCAGTAGTATCGTCGGGGGGCTAGCGGAGATCACCTACGAGCAGTACTTC
TRBJ2-1,-,-,TRBV19,CASSARVGNEQFF,TGTGCCAGTAGTGCCAGGGTGGGCAATGAGCAGTTCTTC